This entry lists 2 T cell receptor beta chains sequenced from one sample in a study of T cell repertoires in cytomegalovirus infection. These receptors' antigens are unknown. TCRdb called the reads again in MiXCR, with one record for every CDR3 protein. The data contain 800,000 to 950,000 distinct CDR3 sequences, around a third of them singletons. The sequencing here drew on cultured CD8+ T cells from PBMCs, taken from culture after CMV antigen stimulation. The receptors originated from a human donor in good health (CMV status not recorded). Some clones in this sample may be carry-over from other donors' samples.

The rearrangement links TRBV27 to TRBJ2-1; no clear D gene. Trimming left V 5 bases short and J 0 bases short, with 8 bases between. The germline V gene encodes CDR1 MNHEY and CDR2 SMNVEV (reference sequence). The CDR3 consists of 14 residues. CDR3 DNA sequence: TGTGCCAGCAGTATGCTAAGCTCCTACAATGAGCAGTTCTTC. It yields the protein CASSMLSSYNEQFF.

The table lists this clonotype with many counts. The genes are TRBV3-1 and TRBJ1-6, with 10 bases matching TRBD1. This CDR3 has 16 residues. With V trimmed by 2 bases and J by 8 bases, 6 bases remained unmatched. Germline V gene sequence: CDR1 LGHDT, CDR2 YNNKEL (reference sequence). The CDR3: CASSQLLGTGDSPLHF. DNA of the CDR3: TGTGCCAGCAGCCAACTGCTGGGGACAGGGGATTCACCCCTCCACTTT.